The 21 T cell receptor beta chains listed next were all sequenced from one sample in a study of T-cell memory formation after mild COVID-19 (dated by TCRdb to the early 2020s). The receptor library was made with 5' RACE. The instrument given in TCRdb is Illumina NovaSeq 6000. TCRdb trimmed the raw reads at Q25, called clones with MiXCR and kept productive beta chains. CDR3 protein sequences are deduplicated, and each keeps its most common genes and DNA. In all, the sample holds roughly 400,000 distinct CDR3 sequences, and more than 15% of those were seen once. Jointly, the top ten make up 20% to 25% of the sample. The sample taken for sequencing was PBMCs or a T cell subset sorted from them (not recorded which). All receptors come from a man between 18 and 35 years old who had mild COVID-19 (a few samples of this study predate the infection). The sample titles of this study are shuffled in the database, so cell type and time point are left out; the donor was told from shared clones.

This clonotype was seen only a few times. The CDR3 is CASSAKAGETQYF. CDR3 DNA: TGCGCCAGCAGCGCCAAGGCAGGAGAGACCCAGTACTTC. V is TRBV4-3 and J is TRBJ2-5; no clear D gene. The length of the CDR3 is 13 residues. CDR1 and CDR2 from the germline V gene are LGHNA and YSLEER. Trimming removed 5 bases at V and 4 bases at J, with 11 bases between.

CDR3 sequence: CASTSGPSTDTQYF. The CDR3 region has the DNA TGTGCCAGCACCTCGGGACCGAGCACAGATACGCAGTATTTT. The V gene is TRBV11-2, the J gene TRBJ2-3; D could derive from TRBD1 or TRBD2 (5 bases each). The CDR3 totals 14 residues. V lost 7 bases and J lost 0, with 11 bases in between. CDR1 SGHAT and CDR2 FQNNGV come from the germline V gene. The variable domain in full, completed from reference TRBV11-2 and TRBJ2-3, reads EAGVAQSPRYKIIEKRQSVAFWCNPISGHATLYWYQQILGQGPKLLIQFQNNGVVDDSQLPKDRFSAERLKGVDSTLKIQPAKLEDSAVYLCASTSGPSTDTQYFGPGTRLTVL.

The rearrangement links TRBV15 to TRBJ2-4, with D possibly matching TRBD1 (5 bases). In germline, CDR1 is LNHNV, CDR2 YYDKDF (reference sequence). Trimming shortened V by 3 bases and J by 5 bases, and 11 bases separated the two germline ends. This CDR3 has 14 residues. CDR3 in DNA: TGTGCCACCAGCAGGGTGCTGGGGCAAAACATTCAGTACTTC. Encoded protein: CATSRVLGQNIQYF.

This clonotype has more than one count but fewer than ten. V is TRBV7-9 and J is TRBJ1-5, with D tentatively TRBD1 (6 bases). V was pared by 1 base and J by 2 bases, with 9 bases between. Germline-derived CDR1 and CDR2 are SEHNR and FQNEAQ (reference sequence). There are 15 residues in the CDR3. CDR3 amino acids: CASSLGGLGNQPQHF. In nucleotides, the CDR3 is TGTGCCAGCAGCTTAGGGGGGCTGGGCAATCAGCCCCAGCATTTT.

There are many counts of this clonotype. This sequence joins TRBV5-1 and TRBJ1-1; D is uncertain. Deletions cut 1 base from V and 1 base from J, with 2 bases between. In germline, CDR1 is SGHRS, CDR2 YFSETQ. This CDR3 has 12 amino acids. Here the CDR3 DNA reads TGCGCCAGCAGCTTGAAGAACACTGAAGCTTTCTTT. Amino acids: CASSLKNTEAFF.

Only a few counts were recorded for this clonotype. The rearrangement joins TRBV5-1 to TRBJ2-7; 7 nucleotides align to TRBD1. CDR3 length equals 14 residues. Trimming removed 4 bases from V and 3 bases from J; junction bases left unmatched: 7. Germline assignment: CDR1 SGHRS and CDR2 YFSETQ. In DNA form, the CDR3 reads TGCGCCAGCAGCATCTCCGGGACAGACTACGAGCAGTACTTC. Protein: CASSISGTDYEQYF.

This sequence joins TRBV7-3 and TRBJ2-7; D gene unclear. Germline V gives CDR1 SGHTA, CDR2 FQGTGA. The V and J ends lost 2 bases and 0 bases respectively, with 8 bases between them. This CDR3 has 14 residues. The CDR3 protein is CASSLGPTSYEQYV. CDR3 nucleotides: TGTGCCAGCAGCTTAGGACCCACCTCCTACGAGCAGTACGTC.

This chain links TRBV6-5 with TRBJ1-4; possibly TRBD1 for D (5 bases). The CDR3 is 14 residues long. Germline CDR1 MNHEY, CDR2 SVGAGI. The V and J ends lost 0 bases and 8 bases respectively, with 10 bases between them. This chain's CDR3 is CASSYSQGREKLFF. CDR3 nucleotides: TGTGCCAGCAGTTACTCCCAGGGCCGAGAAAAACTGTTTTTT.

V gene TRBV20-1 combines with J gene TRBJ1-5; 8 bases align to TRBD1. This CDR3 has 16 amino acids. With 0 bases clipped from V and 0 bases from J, the junction kept 4 bases outside the gene matches. Per germline, CDR1 DFQATT and CDR2 SNEGSKA (reference sequence). CDR3 sequence: CSARDQTGASNQPQHF. CDR3 sequence (DNA): TGCAGTGCTAGAGATCAGACAGGGGCTAGCAATCAGCCCCAGCATTTT.

The CDR3 bases are TGTGCCAGCAGCTACAGGGGGTTGGCTGAAGCTTTCTTT. Translation: CASSYRGLAEAFF. This chain uses TRBV6-6 with TRBJ1-1; 8 bases match TRBD1. Unmatched junction bases numbered 6, after V lost 6 bases and J lost 6 bases. The CDR3 consists of 13 residues. Germline CDR1 MNHNY, CDR2 SVGAGI (reference sequence).

This clonotype appeared a few times. V is TRBV7-2 and J is TRBJ2-6; D is tentatively TRBD1 or TRBD2 (5 bases each). Germline values: CDR1 SGHTA, CDR2 FQGNSA. CDR3 length: 15 amino acids. V dropped 0 bases and J dropped 4 bases, with 7 bases sitting between them. The CDR3 region is CASSLAGTGANVLTF. CDR3 DNA: TGTGCCAGCAGCTTAGCGGGGACGGGGGCCAACGTCCTGACTTTC.

Only a few counts were recorded for this clonotype. V usage is TRBV7-3 and J usage is TRBJ2-7, with D perhaps matching TRBD1 or TRBD2 (5 bases each). This CDR3 has 14 amino acids. CDR1 and CDR2 from the germline V gene are SGHTA and FQGTGA. V gave up 5 bases and J gave up 2 bases, with 13 bases separating them. The CDR3 sequence is CASSPTGTAYEQYF. As DNA, the CDR3 is TGTGCCAGCAGCCCGACCGGGACGGCCTACGAGCAGTACTTC. The whole variable domain, filled in from reference TRBV7-3 and TRBJ2-7, reads GAGVSQTPSNKVTEKGKYVELRCDPISGHTALYWYRQSLGQGPEFLIYFQGTGAADDSGLPNDRFFAVRPEGSVSTLKIQRTERGDSAVYLCASSPTGTAYEQYFGPGTRLTVT.

Only a few counts were recorded for this clonotype. The chain carries TRBV25-1 and TRBJ2-5, with D possibly being TRBD1 (6 bases). The length of the CDR3 is 14 residues. V shed 2 bases and J shed 5 bases, with 12 bases lying between them. CDR1 and CDR2 from the germline V gene are MGHDK and SYGVNS. The CDR3, as DNA: TGTGCCAGCAGTGAACCAGGGGCGAGGGAGACCCAGTACTTC. Its protein is CASSEPGARETQYF.

Comment on this clonotype: A read error is possible here, since a much larger clone lies one base away. The chain recombines TRBV24-1 with TRBJ2-2; a weak D match, TRBD1 (6 bases). Looked up from germline, CDR1 is KGHDR and CDR2 is SFDVKD. The CDR3 has 17 amino acids. In nucleotides, the CDR3 is TGTTCCACCAGTGACGGAATCCGGGACATGAACACCGGGGAGCTGTTTTTT. Its protein product is CSTSDGIRDMNTGELFF.

This clonotype has just a few counts. This sequence joins TRBV20-1 and TRBJ1-2; 9 bases match TRBD1. CDR3 length: 15 amino acids. Germline V gives CDR1 DFQATT, CDR2 SNEGSKA (reference sequence). Trimming cost V 3 bases and J 5 bases; bases outside gene matches: 10. Written as DNA, the CDR3 is TGCAGTGCTAGGTTACAGGGGGCTTGGGGTTATGGCTACACCTTC. It encodes CSARLQGAWGYGYTF.

Only a few counts were recorded for this clonotype. J is TRBJ1-2 and V is TRBV7-3; tentative D call: TRBD1 (5 bases). The CDR3 consists of 13 residues. Germline V lookup: CDR1 SGHTA, CDR2 FQGTGA. With 4 bases removed from V and 8 bases from J, the gap between germline ends came to 14 bases. The CDR3 bases are TGTGCCAGCAGCTGGGACGGGACTCGGGGCTACACCTTC. Encoded protein: CASSWDGTRGYTF.

The chain uses TRBV7-2 and TRBJ2-7; 9 nucleotides match TRBD1. Trimming at V came to 7 bases and at J to 4 bases, leaving 14 bases not matched to a gene. Germline lookup yields CDR1 SGHTA and CDR2 FQGNSA. This CDR3 is built from 16 residues. CDR3 in DNA: TGTGCCAGCACCTTGCCCCAGGGACAGGGAAGGTACGAGCAGTACTTC. Its translation: CASTLPQGQGRYEQYF.

This clonotype was detected a few times. This chain links TRBV6-5 with TRBJ1-1; no definite D call. CDR1 is MNHEY, CDR2 SVGAGI, per germline. V gave up 5 bases and J gave up 1 base, with 8 bases separating them. The CDR3 has 13 residues. The CDR3 sequence is CASSITENTEAFF. In DNA, the CDR3 is TGTGCCAGCAGTATCACTGAGAACACTGAAGCTTTCTTT.

The count of this clonotype is one. The chain links TRBV10-3 to TRBJ2-7; TRBD2 agrees at 13 bases. V shed 6 bases, J shed 7 bases, and the junction held 6 bases outside the gene matches. Germline assignment: CDR1 ENHRY and CDR2 SYGVKD. The CDR3 covers 14 residues. The CDR3 spells CAIRTSGGAGEQYF. The DNA of the CDR3 is TGTGCCATCAGAACTAGCGGGGGGGCCGGGGAGCAGTACTTC.

This clonotype has at least ten counts. The chain links TRBV9 to TRBJ1-1; D unclear. The V and J ends lost 0 bases and 4 bases respectively, with 7 bases between them. The CDR3 has 13 residues. Per the germline V gene, CDR1 is SGDLS and CDR2 is YYNGEE. The CDR3 sequence is CASSVGGRTEAFF. CDR3 in DNA: TGTGCCAGCAGCGTAGGAGGGCGCACTGAAGCTTTCTTT.

V is TRBV27 and J is TRBJ2-1, with D unresolved. The germline gives CDR1 MNHEY, CDR2 SMNVEV (reference sequence). The CDR3 has 16 residues. Trimming took 7 bases from V and 5 from J, leaving 21 bases between them. The CDR3: CASTSFMVLGDNEQFF. CDR3 DNA: TGTGCCAGCACTTCTTTCATGGTCCTCGGAGACAATGAGCAGTTCTTC.